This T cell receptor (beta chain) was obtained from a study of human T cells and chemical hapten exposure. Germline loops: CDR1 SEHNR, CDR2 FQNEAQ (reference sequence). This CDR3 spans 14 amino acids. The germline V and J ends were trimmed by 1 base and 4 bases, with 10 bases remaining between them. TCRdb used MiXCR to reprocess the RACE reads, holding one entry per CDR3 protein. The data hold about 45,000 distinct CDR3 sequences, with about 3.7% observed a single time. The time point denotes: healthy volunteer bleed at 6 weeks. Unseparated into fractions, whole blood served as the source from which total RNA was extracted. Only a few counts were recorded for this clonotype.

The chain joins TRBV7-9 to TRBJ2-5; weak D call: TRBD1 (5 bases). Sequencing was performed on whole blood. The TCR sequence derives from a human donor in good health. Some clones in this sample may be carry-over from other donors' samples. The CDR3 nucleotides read TGTGCCAGCAGCTTAGGGGCAGGGCGAGAGACCCAGTACTTC. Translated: CASSLGAGRETQYF.